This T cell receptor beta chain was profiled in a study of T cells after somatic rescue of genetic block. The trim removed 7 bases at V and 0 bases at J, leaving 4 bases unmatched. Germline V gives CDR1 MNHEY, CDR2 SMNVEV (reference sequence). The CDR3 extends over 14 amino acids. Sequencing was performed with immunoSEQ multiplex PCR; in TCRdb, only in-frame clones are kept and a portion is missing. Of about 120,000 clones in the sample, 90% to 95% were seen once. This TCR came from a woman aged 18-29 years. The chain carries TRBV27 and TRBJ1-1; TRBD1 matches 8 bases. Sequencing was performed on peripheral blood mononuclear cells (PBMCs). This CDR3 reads CASTMTGVNTEAFF. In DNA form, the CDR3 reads TGTGCCAGCACCATGACAGGGGTGAACACTGAAGCTTTCTTT.